This T cell receptor beta chain was captured in a study of OX40 agonist ivuxolimab in advanced cancers. Turning to the study itself: Hepatocellular carcinoma, melanoma, renal cell or head and neck cancer affected the dose-escalation patients.

The CDR3 is made up of 16 amino acids. CDR1 is MNHNY and CDR2 is SVGAGI in the germline V gene (reference sequence). Trimming removed 5 bases from V and 4 bases from J; junction bases left unmatched: 8. Study conclusions and caveats: The study did not work out the antigen specificity of the expanded peripheral T cells.

For this clone: Its antigen is not known.

Sequencing used immunoSEQ multiplex PCR; TCRdb keeps in-frame clones, though not all of them. Altogether fewer than 65,000 clones are present, 85% to 95% being singletons, with the ten largest covering roughly 19%. The receptor was isolated from an adult with an advanced solid tumor such as melanoma, head and neck, liver or kidney cancer. The sequencing here drew on CD4+ or CD8+ T cells sorted from blood, taken in a trial of the OX40 agonist ivuxolimab. The chain employs TRBV6-6 and TRBJ2-7, with TRBD2 matching 13 bases. CDR3 protein: CASSTRTSGSPYEQYF. The CDR3 DNA reads TGTGCCAGCAGTACTCGGACTAGCGGGAGTCCGTACGAGCAGTACTTC.